The 18 T cell receptor beta chains listed next were all sequenced from one sample in a study of breast tumors, draining lymph nodes, adjacent tissues. TCRdb fed the multiplex PCR reads into MiXCR, producing one record per CDR3 protein. The sample lists more than 50,000 distinct CDR3 sequences, around 43% occurring once. Sequenced sample: breast tumor tissue. The receptors stem from a female donor with breast cancer. Some clones in this sample may be carry-over from other donors' samples.

V is TRBV19 and J is TRBJ2-3, with D perhaps being TRBD1 or TRBD2 (6 bases each). CDR1 and CDR2 from the germline V gene are LNHDA and SQIVND (reference sequence). V was clipped by 5 bases and J by 2 bases, with 20 bases between them. This CDR3 is 17 amino acids long. The CDR3 DNA follows: TGTGCCAGTAGTGCCGGCGGAGGGGGGCAGTACACAGATACGCAGTATTTT. Protein product: CASSAGGGGQYTDTQYF.

This clonotype occurred many times. V and J are TRBV24-1 and TRBJ2-5; D might be TRBD1 or TRBD2, each matching 6 bases. CDR1 is KGHDR, CDR2 SFDVKD, per germline. V was shortened by 7 bases and J by 1 base, with 9 bases between the two germline ends. The CDR3 consists of 13 residues. The CDR3 is CATSGGSQETQYF. For the CDR3, the DNA is TGTGCCACCAGCGGGGGCAGCCAAGAGACCCAGTACTTC.

This clonotype has ten or more counts. This chain links TRBV6-1 with TRBJ2-1; D is unresolved. Germline V gives CDR1 MNHNS, CDR2 SASEGT. CDR3 length: 12 residues. With 7 bases removed from V and 7 bases from J, the gap between germline ends came to 11 bases. DNA of the CDR3: TGTGCCAGCACTATCAGGCAGAATGAGCAGTTCTTC. As protein: CASTIRQNEQFF.

This clonotype has only a few counts. V gene TRBV18 combines with J gene TRBJ2-1, with a tentative D call TRBD2 (6 bases). The CDR3 sequence is 16 residues long. V was pared by 2 bases and J by 0 bases, with 11 bases between. Looked up from germline, CDR1 is KGHSH and CDR2 is LQKENI. The CDR3 protein is CASSPAGTVSYNEQFF. CDR3 coding DNA: TGTGCCAGCTCACCAGCCGGGACTGTCTCCTACAATGAGCAGTTCTTC.

Ten or more counts support this clonotype. The germline gene is not matched at one end of the junction; a read error may be the cause. The V call is TRBV7-2, the J call TRBJ1-2; D gene ambiguous. CDR3 length equals 15 residues. Germline CDR1 reads SGHTA; CDR2 reads FQGNSA. CDR3 coding DNA: TGTGCCAGCAGCCCACGGACCGCGGGGAAGGGTGGCTACCCCTTC. It translates to CASSPRTAGKGGYPF. The variable domain in full, completed from reference TRBV7-2 and TRBJ1-2, reads GAGVSQSPSNKVTEKGKDVELRCDPISGHTALYWYRQSLGQGLEFLIYFQGNSAPDKSGLPSDRFSAERTGGSVSTLTIQRTQQEDSAVYLCASSPRTAGKGGYPFGSGTRLTVV.

This clonotype showed up many times. The rearrangement joins TRBV20-1 to TRBJ1-2; TRBD1 might be the D (6 bases). This CDR3 spans 12 amino acids. V was clipped by 5 bases and J by 2 bases, with 9 bases between them. Looked up from germline, CDR1 is DFQATT and CDR2 is SNEGSKA (reference sequence). CDR3 in DNA: TGCAGTGCTTGGACAGCAAACTATGGCTACACCTTC. As protein: CSAWTANYGYTF.

The V call is TRBV24-1, the J call TRBJ2-1; perhaps TRBD1 as D (6 bases). Trimming removed 3 bases from V and 8 bases from J, with 13 bases in between. CDR3 length: 14 residues. Germline-derived CDR1 and CDR2 are KGHDR and SFDVKD. CDR3 protein: CATSDRLNRDEQFF. The CDR3 coding sequence is TGTGCCACCAGTGATCGGCTCAACAGGGATGAGCAGTTCTTC.

CDR3: CASSVSPGDTQYF. CDR3 coding DNA: TGTGCCAGCAGTGTCAGTCCCGGGGATACGCAGTATTTT. The J gene is TRBJ2-3, the V gene TRBV2; D not resolved. The CDR3 sequence is 13 residues long. The ends were cut back, 4 bases at V and 6 bases at J, with 11 bases in the middle. The germline gives CDR1 SNHLY, CDR2 FYNNEI.

The gene calls are TRBV5-1 and TRBJ2-7; maybe TRBD2 (6 bases). The ends were cut back, 8 bases at V and 2 bases at J, with 11 bases in the middle. CDR1 SGHRS and CDR2 YFSETQ come from the germline V gene. The CDR3 has 12 amino acids. The CDR3 DNA sequence: TGCGCCAGAAGCGGGTTTCCCTACGAGCAGTACTTC. This codes for CARSGFPYEQYF.

About this clonotype itself: This may arise from a read error, as a much more abundant clone is one base away. The rearrangement uses TRBV5-6 and TRBJ1-2; D is perhaps TRBD1 (5 bases). The CDR3 totals 18 residues. Germline V gene data show CDR1 as SGHDT and CDR2 as YYEEEE. The CDR3, as DNA: TGTGCCAACAGCCATTGGGGCACGTCGACCCCTGCTAACTATGGCTACACCTTC. It codes for CANSHWGTSTPANYGYTF.

This clonotype was seen repeatedly, ten times or more. The chain links TRBV12-3 or TRBV12-4 to TRBJ1-6, with D maybe TRBD1 (6 bases). CDR3 size: 15 residues. Between the trimmed V and J ends, which lost 2 bases and 8 bases, there was a span of 13 bases. The CDR3 nucleotides are TGTGCCAGCAGTTTACTCGCGGCAGGGGATTCACCCCTCCACTTT. Protein: CASSLLAAGDSPLHF.

This clonotype was detected once. A junction boundary mismatches the germline segment, possibly from a read error. For the CDR3, the DNA is TGTGCCGGTAGCGGGGCCCGGGACACAAACCAGCCCCAGCATTTT. Its translation: CAGSGARDTNQPQHF. This rearrangement joins TRBV19 to TRBJ1-5, with D perhaps matching TRBD1 (6 bases). The CDR3 totals 15 residues. CDR1 is LNHDA and CDR2 is SQIVND in the germline V gene (reference sequence).

This clonotype was observed many times. The chain carries TRBV2 and TRBJ1-5; TRBD1 agrees at 11 bases. Germline CDR1 reads SNHLY; CDR2 reads FYNNEI. The CDR3 totals 13 residues. The junction had 3 bases not matched to a gene; V was cut back by 6 bases and J by 8 bases. In nucleotides, the CDR3 is TGTGCCAGCAGGGACAGGGGGCGGGAGCCCCAGCATTTT. This encodes CASRDRGREPQHF.

The genes are TRBV9 and TRBJ2-3, with 11 bases fitting TRBD2. The V segment lost 0 bases and the J segment 1 base; nucleotides outside the gene matches: 4. Germline CDR1 is SGDLS and CDR2 is YYNGEE. This CDR3 comprises 17 residues. The CDR3 reads CASSVGLGLAGTDTQYF. CDR3 sequence (DNA): TGTGCCAGCAGCGTAGGGCTGGGACTAGCGGGCACAGATACGCAGTATTTT.

This clonotype was observed many times. The J gene is TRBJ2-5, the V gene TRBV7-2; D remains unclear. The CDR3 runs 15 residues. Germline CDR1 is SGHTA and CDR2 is FQGNSA. V was cut by 2 bases and J by 2 bases, with 12 bases left in between. CDR3 in amino acids: CASSLMGFGQETQYF. The CDR3 bases are TGTGCCAGCAGCTTAATGGGTTTTGGTCAAGAGACCCAGTACTTC.

This clonotype was counted a few times. A clone one base away is much larger, so this may be a read error. In DNA, the CDR3 is TGTGCCAGCAGCTTGTCGGTCTCCGAGCAGTACTTC. This gives the protein CASSLSVSEQYF. The gene calls are TRBV5-5 and TRBJ2-7; no clear D. This CDR3 has 12 residues. Germline loops: CDR1 SGHKS, CDR2 YYEKEE (reference sequence). Trimming shortened V by 1 base and J by 6 bases, and 8 bases separated the two germline ends.

This clonotype was seen ten or more times. The junction shows a germline mismatch at one end, possibly a read error. The chain employs TRBV7-2 and TRBJ1-6, with D tentatively TRBD1 (5 bases). Per germline, CDR1 SGHTA and CDR2 FQGNSA. The CDR3 length is 18 residues. This chain's CDR3 is CASSTTGRESSYNPPLHF. In nucleotides, the CDR3 is TGTGCCAGCAGCACAACGGGCAGGGAGAGCTCCTATAATCCACCCCTCCACTTT. The full variable domain, with the rest looked up from reference TRBV7-2 and TRBJ1-6, is GAGVSQSPSNKVTEKGKDVELRCDPISGHTALYWYRQSLGQGLEFLIYFQGNSAPDKSGLPSDRFSAERTGGSVSTLTIQRTQQEDSAVYLCASSTTGRESSYNPPLHFGNGTRLTVT.

The chain couples TRBV25-1 to TRBJ2-1; 9 nucleotides agree with TRBD1. The germline V gene has CDR1 MGHDK and CDR2 SYGVNS. The CDR3 covers 17 residues. Losses at the gene ends were 5 bases for V and 7 bases for J; bases not matched to a gene: 15. In DNA form, the CDR3 reads TGTGCCAGCAGTTCGTACGTGTCAGGACAGGGGAGAAATGAGCAGTTCTTC. Translating it yields CASSSYVSGQGRNEQFF.